The next 15 T cell receptor beta chains were all read from a single sample in a study of T cells in Graves' hyperthyroidism and ophthalmopathy (dated by TCRdb to 2018 to 2020). Libraries were made using multiplex PCR. TCRdb records Illumina HiSeq 2000 as the sequencer. Amplification of TCR beta CDR3 regions was carried out from RNA transcripts. A first-round RT-PCR of the TCR CDR3 used the HTBI primer set with the Qiagen OneStep RT-PCR kit. The public reads were run again by TCRdb, first through fastp at Q25 and then through MiXCR, and only productive beta chains were kept. Rows matching on CDR3 protein sequence are summarized as one entry with the most common DNA and genes. This sample holds 450,000 to 650,000 distinct CDR3 sequences; 14% were observed only once. The ten largest clones represent roughly 7.7% of the sample. Sequencing was done on a sample of blood. The receptor source for this set is a woman between 18 and 30 years old with Graves' ophthalmopathy.

About this clonotype itself: This likely comes from a read error, as the CDR3 has no conserved phenylalanine or tryptophan at its end. The gene calls are TRBV18 and TRBJ1-1; D unclear. The V gene lost 4 bases and the J gene lost 8 bases, with 17 bases spanning the gap. Germline lookup yields CDR1 KGHSH and CDR2 LQKENI. The CDR3 spans 14 residues. CDR3 in DNA: TGTGCCAGCTCACGCAATCCCCAGAGGGCCGAAGCTTTCCTT. Protein sequence: CASSRNPQRAEAFL.

This clonotype came up many times. This chain uses TRBV6-1 with TRBJ1-2, with TRBD1 matching 7 bases. V trimming: 1 base; J trimming: 3 bases; junction bases outside the gene matches: 5. The CDR3 is made up of 15 amino acids. Germline V gene lookup returns CDR1 MNHNS and CDR2 SASEGT. Here the CDR3 DNA reads TGTGCCAGCAGTGAAGTGAGGGGGCAGGACTATGGCTACACCTTC. It yields the protein CASSEVRGQDYGYTF.

This clonotype has ten or more counts. The J gene is TRBJ2-1, the V gene TRBV7-9; 13 bases are a match to TRBD2. The V gene end was trimmed by 5 bases and the J gene end by 5 bases; junction bases not matched to a gene: 6. Looked up from germline, CDR1 is SEHNR and CDR2 is FQNEAQ (reference sequence). The CDR3 consists of 16 residues. The CDR3 sequence is CASSARTSGSHNEQFF. The CDR3 DNA sequence: TGTGCCAGCAGCGCCAGGACTAGCGGGAGCCACAATGAGCAGTTCTTC.

This clonotype was counted many times. The V gene is TRBV18, the J gene TRBJ2-7; tentative D call: TRBD1 (7 bases). The V gene's germline CDR1 is KGHSH and CDR2 LQKENI. V gave up 0 bases and J gave up 9 bases, with 15 bases separating them. This CDR3 has 14 residues. The CDR3 DNA reads TGTGCCAGCTCACCACCTGGACAGGAGGGGGGGCAGTACTTC. Translation gives CASSPPGQEGGQYF.

This clonotype was detected many times. The CDR3 DNA reads TGTGCCAGCAGCTTAGCGGTCGGCCCCGAGCAGTACTTC. Encoded protein: CASSLAVGPEQYF. V gene TRBV7-9 combines with J gene TRBJ2-7; D gene uncertain. Germline CDR1 reads SEHNR; CDR2 reads FQNEAQ (reference sequence). Trimming left V 0 bases short and J 6 bases short, with 9 bases between. The length of the CDR3 is 13 residues.

This clonotype has ten or more counts. V usage is TRBV2 and J usage is TRBJ1-2; D is uncertain. The germline V gene has CDR1 SNHLY and CDR2 FYNNEI. The CDR3 covers 15 residues. Trimming left V 0 bases short and J 4 bases short, with 12 bases between. CDR3 DNA: TGTGCCAGCAGTGAAGCGCTTAAGGGTGGCTATGGCTACACCTTC. This codes for CASSEALKGGYGYTF.

This chain uses TRBV25-1 with TRBJ2-1, with TRBD2 matching 8 bases. V shed 1 base and J 5 bases; nucleotides not matched to a gene: 7. The CDR3 is 16 amino acids. Germline V gene data show CDR1 as MGHDK and CDR2 as SYGVNS. The CDR3 is CASSEFSSLADNEQFF. CDR3 sequence (DNA): TGTGCCAGCAGTGAATTCAGTTCACTAGCGGACAATGAGCAGTTCTTC.

The rearrangement links TRBV9 to TRBJ2-1; D is undetermined. Germline V gene sequence: CDR1 SGDLS, CDR2 YYNGEE. The CDR3 covers 15 residues. Trimming took off 0 bases at V and 4 bases at J, with 11 bases between the two ends. CDR3 protein: CASSVDRMGYNEQFF. CDR3 DNA sequence: TGTGCCAGCAGCGTAGATCGAATGGGGTACAATGAGCAGTTCTTC.

At least ten counts were recorded for this clonotype. The chain links TRBV30 to TRBJ2-1; D gene uncertain. CDR1 and CDR2 from the germline V gene are GTSNPN and SVGIG (reference sequence). Trimming pared 0 bases from V and 5 bases from J, leaving 11 bases between. This CDR3 contains 14 residues. The CDR3 loop reads CAWSVRAGNNEQFF. In nucleotides, the CDR3 is TGTGCCTGGAGTGTACGGGCTGGAAACAATGAGCAGTTCTTC.

This clonotype was detected many times. This chain links TRBV7-2 with TRBJ1-3; the D is unclear. This CDR3 comprises 15 residues. Trimming cost V 1 base and J 0 bases, with 7 bases left between them. CDR1 SGHTA and CDR2 FQGNSA come from the germline V gene. CDR3 residues: CASSLDGNSGNTIYF. CDR3 nucleotide sequence: TGTGCCAGCAGCTTAGATGGCAACTCTGGAAACACCATATATTTT.

This clonotype was seen only a few times. The chain is built from TRBV25-1 and TRBJ1-2; no definite D call. The V gene lost 3 bases and the J gene lost 6 bases, with 8 bases spanning the gap. The CDR3 sequence is 12 residues long. Germline CDR1 and CDR2: MGHDK and SYGVNS. The DNA of the CDR3 is TGTGCCAGCAGTGAGGTGGTAGATGGCTACACCTTC. Translation: CASSEVVDGYTF.

This sequence joins TRBV7-6 and TRBJ1-3, with no clear D. The CDR3 has 14 residues. V lost 6 bases, J lost 2 bases, and 11 bases lay in between. Germline CDR1 is SGHVS and CDR2 is FNYEAQ. The CDR3 DNA sequence: TGTGCCAGCAGTCCTACAGCCCCTGGAAACACCATATATTTT. It yields the protein CASSPTAPGNTIYF.

V is TRBV19 and J is TRBJ2-7; the D gene is possibly TRBD1 (6 bases). Between the trimmed V and J ends, which lost 4 bases and 2 bases, there was a span of 21 bases. Germline loops: CDR1 LNHDA, CDR2 SQIVND (reference sequence). The CDR3 covers 17 residues. As DNA, the CDR3 is TGTGCCAGTAGTAGATCGACAGGCCAAACGGTCGCCTACGAGCAGTACTTC. Translating gives CASSRSTGQTVAYEQYF.

This clonotype was counted only a few times. V is TRBV5-6 and J is TRBJ2-5; D is undetermined. V was clipped by 0 bases and J by 4 bases, with 7 bases between them. CDR3 length equals 13 residues. Germline CDR1 and CDR2: SGHDT and YYEEEE. The DNA of the CDR3 is TGTGCCAGCAGCTTGGAGGGTTTAGAGACCCAGTACTTC. As protein: CASSLEGLETQYF.

Many counts were recorded for this clonotype. The rearrangement uses TRBV11-2 and TRBJ2-7; D not certain. Deletions cut 4 bases from V and 4 bases from J, with 8 bases between. The CDR3 has 12 residues. Germline CDR1 is SGHAT and CDR2 is FQNNGV. CDR3 region: CASSYVGYEQYF. The CDR3, as DNA: TGTGCCAGCAGCTACGTGGGGTACGAGCAGTACTTC.